This T cell receptor (beta chain) was identified in a study of blood T cell repertoires in COVID-19. Study at large: Samples representing acute and convalescent COVID-19 were sourced from the United States, Italy and Spain. T cells, B-cell-depleted T cells, or PBMCs provided the cDNA or gDNA that served as material.

Germline V gene lookup returns CDR1 MDHEN and CDR2 SYDVKM. This CDR3 is 14 amino acids long. J lost 5 bases, V lost 6 bases, and 8 bases had no gene match. Original handling: Quantification of nucleated cells was approximated via reference gene primer amplification. The data were produced by immunoSEQ multiplex PCR, yet TCRdb's version contains in-frame clones alone and is incomplete. For V, J and clone size, that table is used; D and trimming come from the DNA. The data contain 75,000 to 95,000 clones, over 75% of them singletons. The chain uses TRBV28 and TRBJ2-7; TRBD1 aligns across 9 bases. The sequenced material came from peripheral blood. This sequence was found in a man between 45 and 60 years old with active COVID-19. The CDR3 protein is CASRRTGAGDEQYF. Here the CDR3 DNA reads TGTGCCAGCAGAAGGACAGGGGCAGGGGACGAGCAGTACTTC. Variable domain in full (rest from reference TRBV28 and TRBJ2-7): DVKVTQSSRYLVKRTGEKVFLECVQDMDHENMFWYRQDPGLGLRLIYFSYDVKMKEKGDIPEGYSVSREKKERFSLILESASTNQTSMYLCASRRTGAGDEQYFGPGTRLTVT.